This is a list of T cell receptor beta chains from one sample in a study of blood T cell repertoires in COVID-19. TCRdb's table, derived via immunoSEQ multiplex PCR, lists solely in-frame clones and lacks some. The sample yields about 170,000 clones, roughly 85% seen once. Specimen: PBMCs or T cells enriched from blood (not recorded which). These TCRs come from a woman in her 70s in a cohort exposed to, infected with or recovered from COVID-19 (not recorded which). Each CDR3 is given with its conserved first and last residue. D genes are given only for firm matches. Not every row has a clone size; where given, it reads once, few, many or a size class.

abundance: NA; v_gene: TRBV5-4; j_gene: TRBJ2-1; d_gene: NA; CDR3nt: TGTGCCAGCAGCTTGGCCCAGGGTGAGCAGTTCTTC; CDR3aa: CASSLAQGEQFF
abundance: NA; v_gene: TRBV5-1; j_gene: TRBJ2-5; d_gene: TRBD1; CDR3nt: TGCGCCAGCAGCTTGTTCCCCGGGGGACAGGGGTTCGGGGAGACCCAGTACTTC; CDR3aa: CASSLFPGGQGFGETQYF
abundance: NA; v_gene: TRBV3-1/TRBV3-2; j_gene: TRBJ2-3; d_gene: NA; CDR3nt: TGTGCCAGCAGCCAAGGACAGACACTCACAGATACGCAGTATTTT; CDR3aa: CASSQGQTLTDTQYF
abundance: NA; v_gene: TRBV7-9; j_gene: TRBJ1-1; d_gene: NA; CDR3nt: TGTGCCAGCAGCCTGGCGGGGAGGAACACTGAAGCTTTCTTT; CDR3aa: CASSLAGRNTEAFF
abundance: NA; v_gene: TRBV6-6; j_gene: TRBJ1-2; d_gene: TRBD1; CDR3nt: TGTGCCAGCAGGACACAGACAGGGGCTAACTATGGCTACACCTTC; CDR3aa: CASRTQTGANYGYTF
abundance: few; v_gene: TRBV4-2; j_gene: TRBJ2-1; d_gene: TRBD2; CDR3nt: TGTGCCAGCACCCCTAGCGGGAAGACCTACAATGAGCAGTTCTTC; CDR3aa: CASTPSGKTYNEQFF
abundance: NA; v_gene: TRBV2; j_gene: TRBJ1-3; d_gene: NA; CDR3nt: TGTGCCAGCGCCCTCTCGCGGGGAAACACCATATATTTT; CDR3aa: CASALSRGNTIYF
abundance: few; v_gene: TRBV7-2; j_gene: TRBJ2-7; d_gene: NA; CDR3nt: TGTGCCAGCAGCTTAGGACAGCACCCCTCCTACGAGCAGTACTTC; CDR3aa: CASSLGQHPSYEQYF
abundance: NA; v_gene: TRBV6-5; j_gene: TRBJ1-5; d_gene: TRBD1; CDR3nt: TGTGCCAGCAGCCTGACAGGGTCGGGCAATCAGCCCCAGCATTTT; CDR3aa: CASSLTGSGNQPQHF
abundance: NA; v_gene: TRBV11-2; j_gene: TRBJ2-3; d_gene: TRBD2; CDR3nt: TGTGCCAGCAGCTTAGATCCCGGGGGGGCCACAGATACGCAGTATTTT; CDR3aa: CASSLDPGGATDTQYF
abundance: NA; v_gene: TRBV6-4; j_gene: TRBJ2-5; d_gene: TRBD2; CDR3nt: TGTGCCAGCAGTGACCCATGGAGCGGGAAAGAGACCCAGTACTTC; CDR3aa: CASSDPWSGKETQYF
abundance: NA; v_gene: TRBV11-2; j_gene: TRBJ2-3; d_gene: TRBD2; CDR3nt: TGTGCCAGCAGGATTAGCGGGGTTACAGATACGCAGTATTTT; CDR3aa: CASRISGVTDTQYF
abundance: once; v_gene: TRBV7-6; j_gene: TRBJ2-1; d_gene: TRBD2; CDR3nt: TGTGCCAGCAGCTTATCGCCTAGCGGGAATTTGTTTGAGCAGTTCTTC; CDR3aa: CASSLSPSGNLFEQFF
abundance: NA; v_gene: TRBV9; j_gene: TRBJ2-1; d_gene: TRBD1; CDR3nt: TGTGCCAGCAGCGTAGCGGGACAGGGTCTGAGTGAGCAGTTCTTC; CDR3aa: CASSVAGQGLSEQFF
abundance: NA; v_gene: TRBV5-5; j_gene: TRBJ2-1; d_gene: NA; CDR3nt: TGTGCCAGCAGCTGGGGAGATAATGAGCAGTTCTTC; CDR3aa: CASSWGDNEQFF
abundance: NA; v_gene: TRBV5-8; j_gene: TRBJ1-2; d_gene: TRBD1; CDR3nt: TGTGCCAGCAGCCCGGACAGGGCCTTTAGGGGCTACACCTTC; CDR3aa: CASSPDRAFRGYTF
abundance: NA; v_gene: TRBV28; j_gene: TRBJ2-1; d_gene: TRBD2; CDR3nt: TGTGCCAGCAGTTTAGGGGCTAGCGGGAGGAATGAGCAGTTCTTC; CDR3aa: CASSLGASGRNEQFF
abundance: NA; v_gene: TRBV7-2; j_gene: TRBJ2-5; d_gene: NA; CDR3nt: TGTGCCAGCAGCTTATTCCGGGGGCAAGAGACCCAGTACTTC; CDR3aa: CASSLFRGQETQYF
abundance: NA; v_gene: TRBV19; j_gene: TRBJ2-3; d_gene: TRBD1; CDR3nt: TGTGCCAGTAGCACCCTTTCCCCGGGACAGGACACAGATACGCAGTATTTT; CDR3aa: CASSTLSPGQDTDTQYF
abundance: once; v_gene: TRBV6-5; j_gene: TRBJ1-6; d_gene: NA; CDR3nt: TGTGCCAGCACCCTAGGGGGTGGGGGAAATTCACCCCTCCACTTT; CDR3aa: CASTLGGGGNSPLHF
abundance: NA; v_gene: TRBV5-1; j_gene: TRBJ2-2; d_gene: NA; CDR3nt: TGCGCCAGCAGCTTTCTAGGTCCAGCCACCGGGGAGCTGTTTTTT; CDR3aa: CASSFLGPATGELFF
abundance: NA; v_gene: TRBV7-3; j_gene: TRBJ2-4; d_gene: NA; CDR3nt: TGTGCCAGCAGTCCTGGGCGCGGGCTAGCCAAAAACATTCAGTACTTC; CDR3aa: CASSPGRGLAKNIQYF
abundance: NA; v_gene: TRBV5-4; j_gene: TRBJ2-3; d_gene: TRBD2; CDR3nt: TGTGCCAGCAGCTTGAGACTAGCGGGAGTAGGTGATACGCAGTATTTT; CDR3aa: CASSLRLAGVGDTQYF
abundance: NA; v_gene: TRBV7-6; j_gene: TRBJ2-1; d_gene: TRBD2; CDR3nt: TGTGCCAGCAGCTCGAGACTAGCGGGAGGCTTGGATGAGCAGTTCTTC; CDR3aa: CASSSRLAGGLDEQFF
abundance: once; v_gene: TRBV28; j_gene: TRBJ1-1; d_gene: TRBD1; CDR3nt: TGTGCCAGCAGTCCGACAGGGGTTAGGACTGAAGCTTTCTTT; CDR3aa: CASSPTGVRTEAFF
abundance: NA; v_gene: TRBV5-1; j_gene: TRBJ2-1; d_gene: NA; CDR3nt: TGCGCCAGCAGTGACTTAGCTGGAGGGCCCAATGAGCAGTTCTTC; CDR3aa: CASSDLAGGPNEQFF
abundance: few; v_gene: TRBV25-1; j_gene: TRBJ1-1; d_gene: TRBD1; CDR3nt: TGTGCCAGCAGTGACCTCCCGGGACAGGGGACCCTGAAAGCTTTCTTT; CDR3aa: CASSDLPGQGTLKAFF
abundance: few; v_gene: TRBV10-3; j_gene: TRBJ2-3; d_gene: TRBD2; CDR3nt: TGTGCCATCAGTGAGAGAGGGGCGGGAGGGGGCACAGATACGCAGTATTTT; CDR3aa: CAISERGAGGGTDTQYF
abundance: NA; v_gene: TRBV5-1; j_gene: TRBJ1-2; d_gene: TRBD1; CDR3nt: TGCGCCAGCAGCCTGGGACAGGGGGCAACTAACTATGGCTACACCTTC; CDR3aa: CASSLGQGATNYGYTF
abundance: NA; v_gene: TRBV12-3/TRBV12-4; j_gene: TRBJ1-2; d_gene: NA; CDR3nt: TGTGCCAGCAGTTTGGTCCGGGGTCAGGGCTACACCTTC; CDR3aa: CASSLVRGQGYTF
abundance: NA; v_gene: TRBV7-2; j_gene: TRBJ2-3; d_gene: NA; CDR3nt: TGTGCCAGCAGCTTCGGGTATGGAGATACGCAGTATTTT; CDR3aa: CASSFGYGDTQYF
abundance: NA; v_gene: TRBV5-1; j_gene: TRBJ2-1; d_gene: NA; CDR3nt: TGCGCCAGCAACTGGCGGGACTCCTACAATGAGCAGTTCTTC; CDR3aa: CASNWRDSYNEQFF
abundance: NA; v_gene: TRBV28; j_gene: TRBJ2-7; d_gene: TRBD2; CDR3nt: TGTGCCAGCAGGGCCGCGGGAGGGTACGAGCAGTACTTC; CDR3aa: CASRAAGGYEQYF
abundance: NA; v_gene: TRBV28; j_gene: TRBJ1-5; d_gene: NA; CDR3nt: TGTGCCACCCATCAGGGAGGGGATTATAGCAATCAGCCCCAGCATTTT; CDR3aa: CATHQGGDYSNQPQHF
abundance: NA; v_gene: TRBV7-9; j_gene: TRBJ2-1; d_gene: NA; CDR3nt: TGTGCCAGCAGCAAGAGGGAGTCTGTGAATGAGCAGTTCTTC; CDR3aa: CASSKRESVNEQFF
abundance: few; v_gene: TRBV19; j_gene: TRBJ1-5; d_gene: NA; CDR3nt: TGTGCCAGTAGTGCCAGGGATCAGCCCCAGCATTTT; CDR3aa: CASSARDQPQHF
abundance: few; v_gene: TRBV28; j_gene: TRBJ1-1; d_gene: TRBD1; CDR3nt: TGTGCCAGCAGTCCCCATGACAGGGGGCTTACTGAAGCTTTCTTT; CDR3aa: CASSPHDRGLTEAFF
abundance: NA; v_gene: TRBV27; j_gene: TRBJ2-1; d_gene: NA; CDR3nt: TGTGCCAGCAGTTGGGCAGGGGGAGGTGGGAACAATGAGCAGTTCTTC; CDR3aa: CASSWAGGGGNNEQFF
abundance: NA; v_gene: TRBV5-1; j_gene: TRBJ2-7; d_gene: NA; CDR3nt: TGCGCCAGCAGCTTGGATTCGGGCGAGCAGTACTTC; CDR3aa: CASSLDSGEQYF
abundance: NA; v_gene: TRBV3-1/TRBV3-2; j_gene: TRBJ2-1; d_gene: NA; CDR3nt: TGTGCCAGCAGCCAAACTGTGGTAACTCCGGGGCAGTTCTTC; CDR3aa: CASSQTVVTPGQFF
abundance: NA; v_gene: TRBV19; j_gene: TRBJ1-2; d_gene: TRBD1; CDR3nt: TGTGCCAGTATTCCGAACCTAATACAGGGGAATACGGGCTACACCTTC; CDR3aa: CASIPNLIQGNTGYTF
abundance: NA; v_gene: TRBV7-9; j_gene: TRBJ2-3; d_gene: NA; CDR3nt: TGTGCCAGCAGCCTCAGGAGGCGGGAAGATACGCAGTATTTT; CDR3aa: CASSLRRREDTQYF
abundance: few; v_gene: TRBV19; j_gene: TRBJ1-4; d_gene: TRBD1; CDR3nt: TGTGCCAGTACCCCGGGACAGGGGAATGAAAAACTGTTTTTT; CDR3aa: CASTPGQGNEKLFF
abundance: NA; v_gene: TRBV7-2; j_gene: TRBJ1-2; d_gene: NA; CDR3nt: TGTGCCAGCAGCTTCCTTCCGACAGGCAATAGGAATAACTATGGCTACACCTTC; CDR3aa: CASSFLPTGNRNNYGYTF
abundance: NA; v_gene: TRBV7-8; j_gene: TRBJ2-1; d_gene: TRBD2; CDR3nt: TGTGCCAGCAGCTTCAGGCTAGCGGAGAGGCCTGCGTTCTTC; CDR3aa: CASSFRLAERPAFF
abundance: NA; v_gene: TRBV4-3; j_gene: TRBJ2-7; d_gene: NA; CDR3nt: TGCGCCAGCAGCCAAGATTTGGCAGTCTACGAGCAGTACTTC; CDR3aa: CASSQDLAVYEQYF
abundance: NA; v_gene: TRBV25-1; j_gene: TRBJ2-3; d_gene: NA; CDR3nt: TGTGCCAGCAGTGTTGGGACACTCCAGGGAGATACGCAGTATTTT; CDR3aa: CASSVGTLQGDTQYF
abundance: NA; v_gene: TRBV5-4; j_gene: TRBJ2-1; d_gene: NA; CDR3nt: TGTGCCAGCAGCTTCACAGGGAAGTCCTACAATGAGCAGTTCTTC; CDR3aa: CASSFTGKSYNEQFF
abundance: NA; v_gene: TRBV5-1; j_gene: TRBJ2-7; d_gene: NA; CDR3nt: TGCGCCAGCACGAAGGGATGGGGGCACGAGCAGTACTTC; CDR3aa: CASTKGWGHEQYF
abundance: NA; v_gene: TRBV6-5; j_gene: TRBJ2-7; d_gene: TRBD2; CDR3nt: TGTGCCAGCAGTTACTCGCTAGCGGGACCTTCCTACGAGCAGTACTTC; CDR3aa: CASSYSLAGPSYEQYF
abundance: NA; v_gene: TRBV9; j_gene: TRBJ2-5; d_gene: TRBD1; CDR3nt: TGTGCCAGCAGCTGGACAGGGTTAACTTTAAAAGAGACCCAGTACTTC; CDR3aa: CASSWTGLTLKETQYF
abundance: NA; v_gene: TRBV9; j_gene: TRBJ1-1; d_gene: TRBD1; CDR3nt: TGTGCCAGCAGCGCCGGGACAGCGCTGAACACTGAAGCTTTCTTT; CDR3aa: CASSAGTALNTEAFF